A single count supports the clone carrying this T cell receptor (beta chain). Clones were sequenced by immunoSEQ multiplex PCR, and TCRdb holds only the in-frame ones, with some missing. The sample yields fewer than 40,000 clones, roughly nine tenths seen once. The data originate from a study of T cells in localized non-small cell lung cancer. This TCR was recovered from a female donor over 55 with stage I lung adenocarcinoma. The material was peripheral blood, obtained before any cancer treatment.

The CDR3 sequence is CASSWLAGRTGELFF. In DNA form, the CDR3 reads TGTGCCAGCAGTTGGTTAGCGGGACGGACCGGGGAGCTGTTTTTT. This sequence joins TRBV27 and TRBJ2-2, with TRBD2 identical over 8 bases. Germline CDR1 reads MNHEY; CDR2 reads SMNVEV (reference sequence). The CDR3 loop spans 15 amino acids. V shed 4 bases, J shed 5 bases, and the junction held 6 bases outside the gene matches.